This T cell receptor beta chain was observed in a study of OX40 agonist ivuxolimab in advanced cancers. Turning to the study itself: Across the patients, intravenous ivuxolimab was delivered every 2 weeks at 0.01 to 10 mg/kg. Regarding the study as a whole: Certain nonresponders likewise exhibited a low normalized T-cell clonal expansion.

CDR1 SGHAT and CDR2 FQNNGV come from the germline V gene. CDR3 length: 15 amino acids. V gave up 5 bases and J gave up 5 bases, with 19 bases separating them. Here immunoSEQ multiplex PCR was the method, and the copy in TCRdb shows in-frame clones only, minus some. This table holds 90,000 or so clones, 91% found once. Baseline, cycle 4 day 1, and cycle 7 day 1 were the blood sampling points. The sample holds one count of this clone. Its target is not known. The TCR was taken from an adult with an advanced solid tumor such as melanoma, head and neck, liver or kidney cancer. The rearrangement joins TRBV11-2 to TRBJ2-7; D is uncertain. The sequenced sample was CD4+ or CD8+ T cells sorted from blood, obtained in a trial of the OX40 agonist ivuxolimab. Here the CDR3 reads CASSLLQRSSNEQYF. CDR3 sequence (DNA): TGTGCCAGCAGCCTTCTCCAGAGGTCATCGAACGAGCAGTACTTC.